Each of the 18 T cell receptor beta chains below was sequenced from the same sample in a study of cytomegalovirus exposure and HLA in healthy donors. With 60 Vbeta and 13 Jbeta primers, the PCR was carried out. This table comes from immunoSEQ multiplex PCR, and its TCRdb copy is limited to in-frame clones, with some not included. The sample has 120,000 or so clones; about 8.6% are singletons. Sequenced material: PBMCs. The receptor source for this set is a woman aged 40 to 50 in good health and CMV-seropositive.

The chain couples TRBV28 to TRBJ1-4; 7 nucleotides agree with TRBD1. The V and J ends lost 5 bases and 7 bases, in that order; junction bases with no gene match: 10. The CDR3 consists of 15 residues. The germline CDR1 and CDR2 sequences are MDHEN and SYDVKM. The CDR3 DNA reads TGTGCCAGCAGTGGGGTAGACAGGGCAGGTGAAAAACTGTTTTTT. It encodes CASSGVDRAGEKLFF.

This clone was seen a handful of times. The chain carries TRBV5-1 and TRBJ2-1; D perhaps matches TRBD2 (6 bases). Germline CDR1 reads SGHRS; CDR2 reads YFSETQ. This CDR3 is built from 15 residues. V was shortened by 5 bases and J by 5 bases, with 17 bases between the two germline ends. CDR3: CASRTGSGRHNEQFF. DNA of the CDR3: TGCGCCAGCAGGACGGGCAGCGGGCGTCACAATGAGCAGTTCTTC.

This clone was recorded a few times. The gene calls are TRBV27 and TRBJ2-3; perhaps TRBD1 as D (5 bases). Germline CDR1 reads MNHEY; CDR2 reads SMNVEV (reference sequence). CDR3 length: 15 amino acids. Deletions cut 3 bases from V and 0 bases from J, with 10 bases between. The CDR3 sequence: CASSFETASTDTQYF. In DNA form, the CDR3 reads TGTGCCAGCAGTTTCGAGACAGCCAGCACAGATACGCAGTATTTT.

The CDR3 loop reads CASSLGGIGSPLHF. The CDR3 bases are TGTGCCAGCAGCCTGGGAGGGATCGGTTCACCCCTCCACTTT. The rearrangement links TRBV7-3 to TRBJ1-6, with D unclear. Germline-derived CDR1 and CDR2 are SGHTA and FQGTGA. Trimming took 5 bases from V and 9 from J, leaving 14 bases between them. The CDR3 has 14 amino acids.

The chain carries TRBV6-1 and TRBJ1-2, with 11 bases aligning to TRBD1. The length of the CDR3 is 15 residues. Looked up from germline, CDR1 is MNHNS and CDR2 is SASEGT. With V trimmed by 5 bases and J by 0 bases, 2 bases remained unmatched. CDR3 sequence reads: CASSWDRGSNYGYTF. The CDR3 nucleotides are TGTGCCAGCAGTTGGGACAGGGGGTCTAACTATGGCTACACCTTC.

This clone was seen only a few times. This chain connects TRBV18 to TRBJ1-1, with 7 bases fitting TRBD1. J was trimmed by 8 bases and V by 5 bases; bases with no gene match: 2. Germline V gives CDR1 KGHSH, CDR2 LQKENI. The CDR3 is made up of 11 amino acids. The CDR3 here is CASSDREEAFF. CDR3 DNA: TGTGCCAGCTCAGACAGGGAGGAAGCTTTCTTT.

The chain is built from TRBV9 and TRBJ2-3, with TRBD2 as a possible D gene (7 bases). Germline loops: CDR1 SGDLS, CDR2 YYNGEE. V was trimmed by 6 bases and J by 6 bases, leaving 23 bases between them. The CDR3 spans 16 residues. CDR3 loop: CASTQRAGALGDTQYF. The CDR3 DNA is TGTGCCAGCACCCAGAGGGCGGGGGCTTTGGGCGATACGCAGTATTTT. Combining the CDR3 with reference TRBV9 and TRBJ2-3 gives the whole variable domain DSGVTQTPKHLITATGQRVTLRCSPRSGDLSVYWYQQSLDQGLQFLIQYYNGEERAKGNILERFSAQQFPDLHSELNLSSLELGDSALYFCASTQRAGALGDTQYFGPGTRLTVL.

This clone came up a few times. The genes are TRBV7-6 and TRBJ1-1; D possibly corresponds to TRBD1 (6 bases). Trimming took 1 base from V and 1 from J, leaving 13 bases between them. This CDR3 spans 16 amino acids. The germline V gene encodes CDR1 SGHVS and CDR2 FNYEAQ. CDR3: CASSLVVGGENTEAFF. In DNA form, the CDR3 reads TGTGCCAGCAGCTTAGTAGTTGGGGGCGAGAACACTGAAGCTTTCTTT.

This clone has more than one count but fewer than ten. The rearrangement joins TRBV7-8 to TRBJ2-3, with TRBD1 identical over 9 bases. CDR1 and CDR2 (germline): SGHVS, FQNEAQ. V shed 6 bases and J 3 bases; nucleotides not matched to a gene: 19. CDR3 length: 19 amino acids. CDR3 sequence reads: CASRYTTLGQGVSTDTQYF. The CDR3 bases are TGTGCCAGCAGATACACCACGTTGGGACAGGGAGTTTCGACAGATACGCAGTATTTT.

The chain joins TRBV11-2 to TRBJ1-1; no reliable D call. Germline values: CDR1 SGHAT, CDR2 FQNNGV. Trimming cost V 1 base and J 1 base, with 7 bases left between them. The CDR3 is 14 amino acids. The CDR3 loop is CASSLVWQNTEAFF. Here the CDR3 DNA reads TGTGCCAGCAGCTTAGTGTGGCAGAACACTGAAGCTTTCTTT.

This clone was found a few times. CDR3 bases: TGTGCCAGCAGCCCTAGACAGGGGCGGCCGGATGCAGATACGCAGTATTTT. It codes for CASSPRQGRPDADTQYF. J is TRBJ2-3 and V is TRBV7-8; 8 bases align to TRBD1. The V segment lost 5 bases and the J segment 4 bases; nucleotides outside the gene matches: 14. Germline-derived CDR1 and CDR2 are SGHVS and FQNEAQ. This CDR3 contains 17 residues.

This clone was counted only a few times. The rearrangement joins TRBV25-1 to TRBJ1-5; D is undetermined. In germline, CDR1 is MGHDK, CDR2 SYGVNS. V was cut by 1 base and J by 7 bases, with 11 bases left in between. The CDR3 spans 14 residues. The chain's CDR3 is CASSEFGVGQPQHF. The CDR3 DNA reads as TGTGCCAGCAGTGAATTCGGGGTTGGCCAGCCCCAGCATTTT.

The chain employs TRBV7-2 and TRBJ2-2; D gene ambiguous. The CDR3 has 14 residues. The V end was cut by 6 bases, the J end by 5 bases, with 13 bases between. Germline V lookup: CDR1 SGHTA, CDR2 FQGNSA. The CDR3 region is CASRPGSKTGELFF. CDR3 bases: TGTGCCAGCAGGCCGGGTAGTAAGACCGGGGAGCTGTTTTTT.

This clone was observed a handful of times. The chain has TRBV7-6 and TRBJ1-1, with TRBD1 matching over 8 bases. The CDR3 is 17 amino acids. V lost 5 bases, J lost 3 bases, and 14 bases stayed unmatched. CDR1 is SGHVS, CDR2 FNYEAQ, per germline. The CDR3 nucleotides are TGTGCCAGCAGCGCTGGACAGGGAGGATTAGGGTACACTGAAGCTTTCTTT. It yields the protein CASSAGQGGLGYTEAFF.

This chain uses TRBV7-2 with TRBJ1-2; TRBD1 matches at 9 bases. In germline, CDR1 is SGHTA, CDR2 FQGNSA. CDR3 length: 10 amino acids. V dropped 5 bases and J dropped 13; count of bases not matched to a gene: 2. The CDR3 nucleotides read TGTGCCAGCAGCCGGGACAGGGCCACCTTC. Encoded protein: CASSRDRATF.

The chain employs TRBV6-6 and TRBJ1-1; D gene unclear. The CDR3 length is 16 residues. CDR1 is MNHNY, CDR2 SVGAGI, per germline (reference sequence). With 5 bases removed from V and 0 bases from J, the gap between germline ends came to 16 bases. The CDR3 DNA is TGTGCCAGCAGTGCCCGGGTGGAGGGAATGAACACTGAAGCTTTCTTT. Protein: CASSARVEGMNTEAFF.

This clone was detected a few times. The J gene is TRBJ1-1, the V gene TRBV27; maybe TRBD1 (5 bases). CDR1 is MNHEY, CDR2 SMNVEV, per germline (reference sequence). Trimming shortened V by 3 bases and J by 0 bases, and 5 bases separated the two germline ends. This CDR3 has 13 residues. The CDR3 sequence: CASSFRVNTEAFF. In nucleotides, the CDR3 is TGTGCCAGCAGTTTCAGGGTGAACACTGAAGCTTTCTTT.

The CDR3 sequence: CASKVQGSGEQYF. For the CDR3, the DNA is TGTGCCAGCAAGGTACAGGGGTCGGGGGAGCAGTACTTC. The chain links TRBV2 to TRBJ2-7, with 7 nucleotides matching TRBD1. The V gene end was trimmed by 7 bases and the J gene end by 7 bases; junction bases not matched to a gene: 10. Germline V lookup: CDR1 SNHLY, CDR2 FYNNEI. This CDR3 has 13 amino acids. The variable domain in full, with the rest retrieved from reference TRBV2 and TRBJ2-7, is EPEVTQTPSHQVTQMGQEVILRCVPISNHLYFYWYRQILGQKVEFLVSFYNNEISEKSEIFDDQFSVERPDGSNFTLKIRSTKLEDSAMYFCASKVQGSGEQYFGPGTRLTVT.